The rows below give T cell receptor beta chains drawn from one sample of a study of blood T cell repertoires in COVID-19. The repertoire was sequenced with immunoSEQ multiplex PCR; TCRdb's copy has only in-frame clones and lacks some. The sample yields hundreds of thousands of clones, about four fifths seen once. Specimen: peripheral blood. The origin of the receptors is a man aged 80 or over with acute or convalescent COVID-19. The CDR3 runs from the conserved cysteine through the conserved F or W. The order of the fields is V gene, J gene, D gene, clone size, CDR3 protein, CDR3 DNA. The D gene is left open where the match is weak. Not all rows give a size; the values are once, few, many and, for expanded clones, a class.

V gene: TRBV5-1
J gene: TRBJ2-2
D gene: TRBD2
clone size: NA
CDR3 protein: CASRLAGGNTGELFF
CDR3 DNA: TGCGCCAGCAGGTTAGCGGGAGGCAACACCGGGGAGCTGTTTTTT

V gene: TRBV18
J gene: TRBJ1-6
D gene: NA
clone size: NA
CDR3 protein: CASSRQDNSPLHF
CDR3 DNA: TGTGCCAGCTCCCGACAAGATAATTCACCCCTCCACTTT

V gene: TRBV18
J gene: TRBJ1-3
D gene: NA
clone size: NA
CDR3 protein: CASSPQAYSGNTIYF
CDR3 DNA: TGTGCCAGCTCACCCCAAGCCTACTCTGGAAACACCATATATTTT

V gene: TRBV3-1/TRBV3-2
J gene: TRBJ2-3
D gene: TRBD1
clone size: NA
CDR3 protein: CASRQGADTQYF
CDR3 DNA: TGTGCCAGCAGACAGGGGGCCGATACGCAGTATTTT

V gene: TRBV7-9
J gene: TRBJ2-5
D gene: NA
clone size: NA
CDR3 protein: CASSVGGHQETQYF
CDR3 DNA: TGTGCCAGCAGCGTAGGTGGACATCAAGAGACCCAGTACTTC

V gene: TRBV6-5
J gene: TRBJ2-7
D gene: TRBD1
clone size: NA
CDR3 protein: CASSDRGQAIYEQYF
CDR3 DNA: TGTGCCAGCAGCGACAGGGGACAGGCTATCTACGAGCAGTACTTC

V gene: TRBV6-7
J gene: TRBJ2-6
D gene: TRBD2
clone size: NA
CDR3 protein: CASTSAGRGGTGANVLTF
CDR3 DNA: TGTGCCAGCACTTCCGCTGGGAGGGGAGGAACGGGGGCCAACGTCCTGACTTTC

V gene: TRBV10-1
J gene: TRBJ2-3
D gene: NA
clone size: NA
CDR3 protein: CASSESARTDTQYF
CDR3 DNA: TGCGCCAGCAGTGAGTCGGCTCGCACAGATACGCAGTATTTT

V gene: TRBV21-1
J gene: TRBJ1-1
D gene: NA
clone size: NA
CDR3 protein: CASPARDRGSRNTEAFF
CDR3 DNA: TGTGCCAGCCCGGCCCGGGACAGGGGGTCTAGGAACACTGAAGCTTTCTTT

V gene: TRBV18
J gene: TRBJ1-6
D gene: NA
clone size: NA
CDR3 protein: CASSPSQGIGSPLHF
CDR3 DNA: TGTGCCAGCTCACCATCGCAGGGGATCGGTTCACCCCTCCACTTT

V gene: TRBV19
J gene: TRBJ1-3
D gene: NA
clone size: NA
CDR3 protein: CASTNRVYSGNTIYF
CDR3 DNA: TGTGCCAGTACGAACAGGGTTTACTCTGGAAACACCATATATTTT

V gene: TRBV24-1
J gene: TRBJ2-3
D gene: NA
clone size: NA
CDR3 protein: CATRDYSADTQYF
CDR3 DNA: TGTGCCACCAGGGACTATTCTGCAGATACGCAGTATTTT

V gene: TRBV9
J gene: TRBJ1-1
D gene: TRBD1
clone size: NA
CDR3 protein: CASSVAPPGGTGGMNTEAFF
CDR3 DNA: TGTGCCAGCAGCGTAGCCCCCCCGGGCGGGACAGGGGGCATGAACACTGAAGCTTTCTTT

V gene: TRBV5-6
J gene: TRBJ1-2
D gene: TRBD1
clone size: NA
CDR3 protein: CASSLSWRGRINYGYTF
CDR3 DNA: TGTGCCAGCAGCTTGTCTTGGAGGGGGCGAATTAACTATGGCTACACCTTC

V gene: TRBV30
J gene: TRBJ1-6
D gene: NA
clone size: NA
CDR3 protein: CAWSVGLQNSPLHF
CDR3 DNA: TGTGCCTGGAGTGTGGGACTACAAAATTCACCCCTCCACTTT

V gene: TRBV28
J gene: TRBJ1-6
D gene: NA
clone size: NA
CDR3 protein: CASSISSYNSPLHF
CDR3 DNA: TGTGCCAGCAGTATTAGCTCCTATAATTCACCCCTCCACTTT

V gene: TRBV25-1
J gene: TRBJ2-1
D gene: TRBD2
clone size: NA
CDR3 protein: CASTELASGNYNEQFF
CDR3 DNA: TGTGCCAGCACCGAGCTGGCTAGCGGGAACTACAATGAGCAGTTCTTC

V gene: TRBV2
J gene: TRBJ2-2
D gene: NA
clone size: once
CDR3 protein: CASSEEHVNTGELFF
CDR3 DNA: TGTGCCAGCAGTGAAGAACATGTCAACACCGGGGAGCTGTTTTTT

V gene: TRBV11-2
J gene: TRBJ1-5
D gene: NA
clone size: NA
CDR3 protein: CASSLDPQVSTQHF
CDR3 DNA: TGTGCCAGCAGCTTAGATCCACAGGTCTCGACCCAGCATTTT

V gene: TRBV19
J gene: TRBJ2-7
D gene: NA
clone size: once
CDR3 protein: CASSPGTGRNEQYF
CDR3 DNA: TGTGCCAGTAGTCCCGGGACGGGGAGGAACGAGCAGTACTTC

V gene: TRBV28
J gene: TRBJ2-3
D gene: NA
clone size: NA
CDR3 protein: CASSPGGVTQYF
CDR3 DNA: TGTGCCAGCAGTCCCGGAGGGGTTACGCAGTATTTT

V gene: TRBV19
J gene: TRBJ1-4
D gene: NA
clone size: NA
CDR3 protein: CASSIRGGGEKLFF
CDR3 DNA: TGTGCCAGTAGTATCCGGGGGGGTGGTGAAAAACTGTTTTTT

V gene: TRBV3-1/TRBV3-2
J gene: TRBJ2-5
D gene: NA
clone size: once
CDR3 protein: CASSLGAYRETQYF
CDR3 DNA: TGTGCCAGCAGCCTGGGAGCCTACCGAGAGACCCAGTACTTC

V gene: TRBV6-1
J gene: TRBJ1-1
D gene: NA
clone size: NA
CDR3 protein: CASSESPGNTEAFF
CDR3 DNA: TGTGCCAGCAGTGAATCACCGGGGAACACTGAAGCTTTCTTT

V gene: TRBV5-1
J gene: TRBJ2-7
D gene: TRBD1
clone size: NA
CDR3 protein: CASSSGTGSYEQYF
CDR3 DNA: TGCGCCAGCAGCTCGGGGACAGGTAGCTACGAGCAGTACTTC

V gene: TRBV6-6
J gene: TRBJ2-2
D gene: TRBD1
clone size: NA
CDR3 protein: CASRNRGTNTGELFF
CDR3 DNA: TGTGCCAGCAGAAACAGGGGCACCAACACCGGGGAGCTGTTTTTT

V gene: TRBV7-2
J gene: TRBJ2-1
D gene: NA
clone size: NA
CDR3 protein: CASSLPQGTYNEQFF
CDR3 DNA: TGTGCCAGCAGCTTGCCGCAGGGTACCTACAATGAGCAGTTCTTC

V gene: TRBV19
J gene: TRBJ2-1
D gene: TRBD2
clone size: NA
CDR3 protein: CASSSRAPGLAGGLLSYNEQFF
CDR3 DNA: TGTGCCAGTAGCTCTAGAGCCCCGGGACTAGCGGGGGGTCTTCTCTCCTACAATGAGCAGTTCTTC

V gene: TRBV2
J gene: TRBJ1-2
D gene: TRBD1
clone size: NA
CDR3 protein: CASRQQGVDYGYTF
CDR3 DNA: TGTGCCAGCAGACAACAGGGGGTTGACTATGGCTACACCTTC

V gene: TRBV27
J gene: TRBJ1-2
D gene: NA
clone size: NA
CDR3 protein: CASSRIPGHGAPRINYGYTF
CDR3 DNA: TGTGCCAGCAGTCGAATCCCGGGACACGGAGCGCCCAGAATTAACTATGGCTACACCTTC

V gene: TRBV7-3
J gene: TRBJ2-1
D gene: TRBD1
clone size: NA
CDR3 protein: CASSPGQGRYNEQFF
CDR3 DNA: TGTGCCAGCAGCCCAGGACAGGGGAGGTACAATGAGCAGTTCTTC

V gene: TRBV18
J gene: TRBJ2-1
D gene: TRBD2
clone size: NA
CDR3 protein: CASSPPMASGINNEQFF
CDR3 DNA: TGTGCCAGCTCACCACCGATGGCTAGCGGGATTAACAATGAGCAGTTCTTC

V gene: TRBV18
J gene: TRBJ2-2
D gene: TRBD1
clone size: NA
CDR3 protein: CASSPTGTVNTGELFF
CDR3 DNA: TGTGCCAGCTCACCAACCGGGACAGTGAACACCGGGGAGCTGTTTTTT

V gene: TRBV5-5
J gene: TRBJ2-2
D gene: TRBD1
clone size: NA
CDR3 protein: CASSWGQGQGSTGELFF
CDR3 DNA: TGTGCCAGCAGCTGGGGTCAAGGACAGGGTTCCACCGGGGAGCTGTTTTTT

V gene: TRBV20-1
J gene: TRBJ1-1
D gene: NA
clone size: NA
CDR3 protein: CSSQVNTEAFF
CDR3 DNA: TGCAGCAGCCAGGTGAACACTGAAGCTTTCTTT

V gene: TRBV28
J gene: TRBJ1-5
D gene: TRBD1
clone size: NA
CDR3 protein: CASRFGQGIQPQHF
CDR3 DNA: TGTGCCAGCAGGTTTGGACAGGGTATTCAGCCCCAGCATTTT

V gene: TRBV4-2
J gene: TRBJ1-4
D gene: NA
clone size: NA
CDR3 protein: CASSLTRGELFF
CDR3 DNA: TGTGCCAGCAGCCTCACCAGGGGAGAACTGTTTTTT

V gene: TRBV28
J gene: TRBJ1-2
D gene: NA
clone size: NA
CDR3 protein: CASSEHTGRLYGYTF
CDR3 DNA: TGTGCCAGCAGTGAACACACAGGGCGCCTTTATGGCTACACCTTC

V gene: TRBV25-1
J gene: TRBJ2-1
D gene: NA
clone size: NA
CDR3 protein: CASSPDGFGGEQFF
CDR3 DNA: TGTGCCAGCAGTCCAGACGGGTTCGGGGGTGAGCAGTTCTTC

V gene: TRBV9
J gene: TRBJ2-7
D gene: TRBD1
clone size: NA
CDR3 protein: CASSATGHVSYEQYF
CDR3 DNA: TGTGCCAGCAGCGCGACAGGGCATGTTTCCTACGAGCAGTACTTC

V gene: TRBV5-1
J gene: TRBJ1-1
D gene: NA
clone size: NA
CDR3 protein: CASSLASGIAEAFF
CDR3 DNA: TGCGCCAGCAGCTTGGCCTCAGGGATCGCTGAAGCTTTCTTT

V gene: TRBV28
J gene: TRBJ1-2
D gene: TRBD1
clone size: NA
CDR3 protein: CASSSAGSGQGAGYTF
CDR3 DNA: TGTGCCAGCAGTTCCGCGGGGTCCGGACAGGGGGCTGGCTACACCTTC

V gene: TRBV7-9
J gene: TRBJ1-4
D gene: NA
clone size: NA
CDR3 protein: CASSQGWTNEKLFF
CDR3 DNA: TGTGCCAGCAGCCAGGGCTGGACTAATGAAAAACTGTTTTTT

V gene: TRBV9
J gene: TRBJ1-3
D gene: NA
clone size: NA
CDR3 protein: CASGREGRSGNTIYF
CDR3 DNA: TGTGCCAGCGGGAGGGAGGGGCGTTCTGGAAACACCATATATTTT

V gene: TRBV3-1/TRBV3-2
J gene: TRBJ2-7
D gene: TRBD2
clone size: NA
CDR3 protein: CASLGRGSYEQYF
CDR3 DNA: TGTGCCAGCCTCGGGAGGGGTTCCTACGAGCAGTACTTC

V gene: TRBV14
J gene: TRBJ1-1
D gene: NA
clone size: NA
CDR3 protein: CASKPEVNTEAFF
CDR3 DNA: TGTGCCAGCAAGCCCGAGGTGAACACTGAAGCTTTCTTT

V gene: TRBV4-1
J gene: TRBJ2-1
D gene: NA
clone size: many
CDR3 protein: CASSQRLGEQFF
CDR3 DNA: TGCGCCAGCAGCCAGCGGCTCGGGGAGCAGTTCTTC

V gene: TRBV29-1
J gene: TRBJ1-5
D gene: TRBD1
clone size: few
CDR3 protein: CSVGQGDQPQHF
CDR3 DNA: TGCAGCGTGGGACAGGGTGACCAGCCCCAGCATTTT

V gene: TRBV18
J gene: TRBJ2-3
D gene: TRBD1
clone size: NA
CDR3 protein: CASSPGTGNADTQYF
CDR3 DNA: TGTGCCAGCTCACCCGGGACAGGGAACGCAGATACGCAGTATTTT

V gene: TRBV24-1
J gene: TRBJ2-7
D gene: TRBD1
clone size: NA
CDR3 protein: CAVEGQGGYEQYF
CDR3 DNA: TGTGCCGTTGAAGGACAGGGAGGATACGAGCAGTACTTC

V gene: TRBV5-1
J gene: TRBJ2-2
D gene: TRBD1
clone size: NA
CDR3 protein: CASSSTGTANTGELFF
CDR3 DNA: TGCGCCAGCAGTTCCACCGGGACAGCGAACACCGGGGAGCTGTTTTTT

V gene: TRBV5-1
J gene: TRBJ1-1
D gene: NA
clone size: NA
CDR3 protein: CASSLLGGDRGTEAFF
CDR3 DNA: TGCGCCAGCAGCCTACTAGGGGGGGATAGAGGGACTGAAGCTTTCTTT

V gene: TRBV27
J gene: TRBJ2-1
D gene: NA
clone size: NA
CDR3 protein: CASSLRQSYNEQFF
CDR3 DNA: TGTGCCAGCAGTCTCCGACAGTCCTACAATGAGCAGTTCTTC

V gene: TRBV2
J gene: TRBJ1-6
D gene: NA
clone size: NA
CDR3 protein: CASSDSPWSPLHF
CDR3 DNA: TGTGCCAGCAGTGATAGTCCGTGGTCACCCCTCCACTTT

V gene: TRBV3-1/TRBV3-2
J gene: TRBJ2-6
D gene: NA
clone size: NA
CDR3 protein: CASSQDGGRPSGANVLTF
CDR3 DNA: TGTGCCAGCAGCCAAGACGGGGGGCGCCCCTCTGGGGCCAACGTCCTGACTTTC

V gene: TRBV4-1
J gene: TRBJ2-3
D gene: TRBD1
clone size: NA
CDR3 protein: CASSQAGTGSGYTQYF
CDR3 DNA: TGCGCCAGCAGCCAAGCCGGGACAGGGTCTGGGTATACGCAGTATTTT

V gene: TRBV5-5
J gene: TRBJ2-3
D gene: NA
clone size: NA
CDR3 protein: CASSYGLPTDTQYF
CDR3 DNA: TGTGCCAGCAGCTACGGACTACCCACAGATACGCAGTATTTT

V gene: TRBV5-6
J gene: TRBJ1-2
D gene: NA
clone size: NA
CDR3 protein: CASSLGDGRDYGYTF
CDR3 DNA: TGTGCCAGCAGCTTGGGGGATGGCAGGGACTATGGCTACACCTTC

V gene: TRBV5-6
J gene: TRBJ2-7
D gene: TRBD2
clone size: NA
CDR3 protein: CASSSPHTSGRSYEQYF
CDR3 DNA: TGTGCCAGCAGTTCACCCCATACTAGCGGGAGAAGTTACGAGCAGTACTTC

V gene: TRBV11-1
J gene: TRBJ2-3
D gene: TRBD1
clone size: once
CDR3 protein: CASRSPGQGTTDTQYF
CDR3 DNA: TGTGCCAGCAGAAGTCCGGGACAGGGGACCACAGATACGCAGTATTTT